This record concerns one TCR beta chain sequence. The antigen is not known. The source of the sample is a study of cytomegalovirus exposure and HLA in healthy donors. Study results and caveats: The authors reported that TCR beta sequences could predict HLA-A and HLA-B alleles. These predictions were accurate for most subjects in the first cohort. CMV serostatus was the only immune exposure information that was available.

The primer mix had 60 Vbeta and 13 Jbeta primers. The repertoire was sequenced with immunoSEQ multiplex PCR; TCRdb's copy has only in-frame clones and lacks some. Of 150,000 to 200,000 clones in the sample, 81% were seen once. CDR3 length equals 14 residues. V lost 8 bases to trimming and J lost 4 bases; unmatched junction nucleotides: 6. The germline CDR1 and CDR2 sequences are ENHRY and SYGVKD. The chain uses TRBV10-3 and TRBJ2-3; TRBD2 matches at 10 bases. Sequencing was done on a sample of PBMCs. This sequence originates from a man in his forties in good health and CMV-seropositive. CDR3 loop: CAIGERGGADTQYF. The CDR3 DNA sequence: TGTGCCATCGGGGAGCGGGGGGGGGCAGATACGCAGTATTTT.